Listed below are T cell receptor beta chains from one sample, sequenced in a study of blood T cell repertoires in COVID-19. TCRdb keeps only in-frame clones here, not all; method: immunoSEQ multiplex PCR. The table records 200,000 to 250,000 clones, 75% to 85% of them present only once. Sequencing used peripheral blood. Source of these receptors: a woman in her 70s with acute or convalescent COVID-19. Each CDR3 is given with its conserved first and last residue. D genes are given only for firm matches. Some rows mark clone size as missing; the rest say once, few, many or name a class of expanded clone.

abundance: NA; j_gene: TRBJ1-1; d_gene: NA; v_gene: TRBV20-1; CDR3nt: TGCAGTGCTAGACAAGACAGGGAAGCTTTCTTT; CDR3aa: CSARQDREAFF
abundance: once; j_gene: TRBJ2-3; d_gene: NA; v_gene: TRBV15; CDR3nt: TGTGCCACCAGCAGGGGTGAGGAGACAGATACGCAGTATTTT; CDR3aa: CATSRGEETDTQYF
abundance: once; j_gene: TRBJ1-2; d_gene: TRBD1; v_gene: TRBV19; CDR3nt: TGTGCCAGTAGATCGGACAGGGAGGATGGCTACACCTTC; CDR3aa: CASRSDREDGYTF
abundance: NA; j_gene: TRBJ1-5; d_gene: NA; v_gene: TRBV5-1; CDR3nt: TGCGCCAGCAGCTTGGCAGGTAGCAATCAGCCCCAGCATTTT; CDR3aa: CASSLAGSNQPQHF
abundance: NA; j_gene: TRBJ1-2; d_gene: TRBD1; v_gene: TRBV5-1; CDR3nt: TGCGCCAGCAGCTTGAACAGGGGCGATGGCTACACCTTC; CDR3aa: CASSLNRGDGYTF
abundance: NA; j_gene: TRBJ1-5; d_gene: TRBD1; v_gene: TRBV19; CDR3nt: TGTGCCGGTTCGGACAGGGGATATCAGCCCCAGCATTTT; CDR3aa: CAGSDRGYQPQHF
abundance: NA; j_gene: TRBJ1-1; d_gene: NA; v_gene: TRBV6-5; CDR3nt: TGTGCCAGCAGTTACTCCGTCTTTCCGAACACTGAAGCTTTCTTT; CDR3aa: CASSYSVFPNTEAFF
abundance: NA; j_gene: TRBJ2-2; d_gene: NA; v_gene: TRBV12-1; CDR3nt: TGTGCCAGCAGCCGGTGGACTAGCGGGGGGGCCTCGAGCACCGGGGAGCTGTTTTTT; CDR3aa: CASSRWTSGGASSTGELFF
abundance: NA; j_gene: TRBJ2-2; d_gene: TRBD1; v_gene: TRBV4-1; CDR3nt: TGCGCCAGCGGCCAAGAGACAGGGGCACTTCTACGGCCCGGGGAGCTGTTTTTT; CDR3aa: CASGQETGALLRPGELFF
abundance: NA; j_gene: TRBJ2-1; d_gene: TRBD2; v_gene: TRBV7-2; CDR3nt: TGTGCCAGCAGCCCTAGCGGGGAGGGGTACAATGAGCAGTTCTTC; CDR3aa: CASSPSGEGYNEQFF
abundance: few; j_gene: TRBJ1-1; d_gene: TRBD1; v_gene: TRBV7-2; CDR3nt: TGTGCCAGCAGCTTCCGGACAGGGGGCGAGACTGAAGCTTTCTTT; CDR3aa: CASSFRTGGETEAFF
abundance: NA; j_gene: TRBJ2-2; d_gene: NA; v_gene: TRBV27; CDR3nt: TGTGCCAGCAGTTTGACAGCGAACACCGGGGAGCTGTTTTTT; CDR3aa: CASSLTANTGELFF
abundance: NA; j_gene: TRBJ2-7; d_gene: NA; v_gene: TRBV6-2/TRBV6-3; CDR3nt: TGTGCCAGCAGTCCCACCCCCGGGACAATGGGAGCCTACGAGCAGTACTTC; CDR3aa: CASSPTPGTMGAYEQYF
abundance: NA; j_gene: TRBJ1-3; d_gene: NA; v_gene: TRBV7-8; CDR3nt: TGTGCCAGCAGCATTACAGTGGGAAACACCATATATTTT; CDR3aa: CASSITVGNTIYF
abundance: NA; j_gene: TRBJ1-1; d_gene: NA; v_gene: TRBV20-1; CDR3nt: TGCAGTGCTAGGGGAGACACTGAAGCTTTCTTT; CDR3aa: CSARGDTEAFF
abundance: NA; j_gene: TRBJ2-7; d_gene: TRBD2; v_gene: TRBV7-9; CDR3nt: TGTGCCAGCAGCTTAGGAGTCGGGGGGGCATCCTACGAGCAGTACTTC; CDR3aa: CASSLGVGGASYEQYF
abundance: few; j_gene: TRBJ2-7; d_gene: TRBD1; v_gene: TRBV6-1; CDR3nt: TGTGCCAGCAGTGAAGCGCTGGCAGGGGGCAGGAACGAGCAGTACTTC; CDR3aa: CASSEALAGGRNEQYF
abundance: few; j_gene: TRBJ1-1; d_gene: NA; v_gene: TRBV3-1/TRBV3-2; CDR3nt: TGTGCCAGCAGCCAAGTGGGGAGTGACACTGAAGCTTTCTTT; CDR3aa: CASSQVGSDTEAFF
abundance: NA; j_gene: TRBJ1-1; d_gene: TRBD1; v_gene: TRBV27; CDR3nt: TGTGCCAGAGCCGGGACAGGGACCACTGAAGCTTTCTTT; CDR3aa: CARAGTGTTEAFF
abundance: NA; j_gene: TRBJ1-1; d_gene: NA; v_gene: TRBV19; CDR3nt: TGTGCCAGTAGTATGATCGGGGAACCGAACACTGAAGCTTTCTTT; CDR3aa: CASSMIGEPNTEAFF
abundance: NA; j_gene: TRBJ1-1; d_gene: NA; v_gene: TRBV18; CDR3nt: TGTGCCAGCTCACCACCTCATTCAAGTTCCGGGACAAAAGCTTTCTTT; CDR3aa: CASSPPHSSSGTKAFF
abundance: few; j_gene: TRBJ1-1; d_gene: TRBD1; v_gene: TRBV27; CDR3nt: TGTGCCAGCTGGAGGGGACAGGCCTACACTGAAGCTTTCTTT; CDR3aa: CASWRGQAYTEAFF
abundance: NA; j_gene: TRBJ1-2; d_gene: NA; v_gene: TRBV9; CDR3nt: TGTGCCAGCAGCGTAGAGGTTACAGGGAACTATGGCTACACCTTC; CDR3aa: CASSVEVTGNYGYTF
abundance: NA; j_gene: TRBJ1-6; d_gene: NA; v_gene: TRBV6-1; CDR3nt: TGTGCCAGCAGTGTTCAGATGGGCATGAGCTCCTATAATTCACCCCTCCACTTT; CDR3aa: CASSVQMGMSSYNSPLHF
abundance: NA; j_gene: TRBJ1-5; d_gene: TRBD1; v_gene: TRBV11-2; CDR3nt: TGTGCCAGCAGCCAGGGACAGAATCAGCCCCAGCATTTT; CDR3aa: CASSQGQNQPQHF
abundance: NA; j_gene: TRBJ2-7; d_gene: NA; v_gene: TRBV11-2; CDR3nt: TGTGCCAGCAGCTCGACAGCTTACGAGCAGTACTTC; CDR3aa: CASSSTAYEQYF
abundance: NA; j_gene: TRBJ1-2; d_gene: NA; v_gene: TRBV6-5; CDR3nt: TGTGCCAGCAGTTACCCAGGGAAGGGCTACACCTTC; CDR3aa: CASSYPGKGYTF
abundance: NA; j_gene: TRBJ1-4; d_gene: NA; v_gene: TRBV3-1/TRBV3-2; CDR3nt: TGTGCCAGCAGCCAAGGGCCCCTAACTAATGAAAAACTGTTTTTT; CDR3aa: CASSQGPLTNEKLFF
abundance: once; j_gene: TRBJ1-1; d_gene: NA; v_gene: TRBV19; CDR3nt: TGTGCCAGTAGTAGGGTTGACAAGAACACTGAAGCTTTCTTT; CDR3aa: CASSRVDKNTEAFF
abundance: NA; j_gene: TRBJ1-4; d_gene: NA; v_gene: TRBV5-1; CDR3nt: TGCGCCAGCAGCTTGGAACAGAGAGTTAATGAAAAACTGTTTTTT; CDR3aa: CASSLEQRVNEKLFF
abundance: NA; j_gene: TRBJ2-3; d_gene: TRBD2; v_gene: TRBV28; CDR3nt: TGTGCCAGCAGTCTAGCGGCCTCAGATACGCAGTATTTT; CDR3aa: CASSLAASDTQYF
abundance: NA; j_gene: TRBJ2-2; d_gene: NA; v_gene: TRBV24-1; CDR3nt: TGTGCCACCAGTGCAGGGGCTGGCGGGGAGCTGTTTTTT; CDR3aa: CATSAGAGGELFF
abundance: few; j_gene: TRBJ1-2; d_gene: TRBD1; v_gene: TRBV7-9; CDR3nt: TGTGCCAGCAGCACTGGAGGCAGGGGGGAAAATGGCTACACCTTC; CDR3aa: CASSTGGRGENGYTF
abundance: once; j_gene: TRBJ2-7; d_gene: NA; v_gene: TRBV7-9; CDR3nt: TGTGCCAGCAGCCTAACGGGCTACGAGCAGTACTTC; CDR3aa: CASSLTGYEQYF
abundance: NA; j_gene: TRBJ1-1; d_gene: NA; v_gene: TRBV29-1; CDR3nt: TGCAGCGTTGAAGAACAGGGAGGGACTGAAGCTTTCTTT; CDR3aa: CSVEEQGGTEAFF
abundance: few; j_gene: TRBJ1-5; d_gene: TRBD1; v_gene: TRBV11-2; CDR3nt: TGTGCCAGCAGCTTAGGGGGACAGGCTAGTCAGCCCCAGCATTTT; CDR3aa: CASSLGGQASQPQHF
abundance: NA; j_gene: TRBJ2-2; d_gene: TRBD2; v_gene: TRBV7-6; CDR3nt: TGTGCCAGCAGCTTATTTGTGGCGGGGGGGCGGAACACCGGGGAGCTGTTTTTT; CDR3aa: CASSLFVAGGRNTGELFF
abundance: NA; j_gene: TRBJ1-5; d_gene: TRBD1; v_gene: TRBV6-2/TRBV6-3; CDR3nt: TGTGCCGGCAGTCCGGGGGACAGGGGGTGGCATCAGCCCCAGCATTTT; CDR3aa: CAGSPGDRGWHQPQHF
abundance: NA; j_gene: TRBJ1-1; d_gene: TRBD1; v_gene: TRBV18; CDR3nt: TGTGCCAGCTCACCACAGACAGGGCCCACTGAAGCTTTCTTT; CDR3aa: CASSPQTGPTEAFF
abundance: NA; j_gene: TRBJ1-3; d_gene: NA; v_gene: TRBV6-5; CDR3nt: TGTGCCAGCAGTCTTAGGACAGATGGAAACACCATATATTTT; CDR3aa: CASSLRTDGNTIYF
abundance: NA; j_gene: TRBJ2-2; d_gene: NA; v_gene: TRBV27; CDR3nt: TGTGCCAGCAGCTATATTCGGTTCGCGAACACCGGGGAGCTGTTTTTT; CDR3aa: CASSYIRFANTGELFF
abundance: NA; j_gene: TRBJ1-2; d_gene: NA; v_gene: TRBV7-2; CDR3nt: TGTGCCAGCAGCTTGACACAGGGATGGAACTATGGCTACACCTTC; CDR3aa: CASSLTQGWNYGYTF
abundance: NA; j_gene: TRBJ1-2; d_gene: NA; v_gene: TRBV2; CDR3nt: TGTGCCAGCACCCCTCGGGAGGGGAACTATGGCTACACCTTC; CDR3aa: CASTPREGNYGYTF
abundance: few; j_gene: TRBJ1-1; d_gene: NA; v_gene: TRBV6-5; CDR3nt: TGTGCCAGCACCAAAAACGCGGGGATGAACACTGAAGCTTTCTTT; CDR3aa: CASTKNAGMNTEAFF
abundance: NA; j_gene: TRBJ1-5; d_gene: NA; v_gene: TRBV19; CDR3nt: TGTGCCAGTAGTATAGATGGGGCAGGGCTCGGCAATCAGCCCCAGCATTTT; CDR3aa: CASSIDGAGLGNQPQHF
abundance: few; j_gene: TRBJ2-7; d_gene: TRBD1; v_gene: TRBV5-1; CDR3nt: TGCGCCAGCAGCTCGGGACAGGGCTCCTACGAGCAGTACTTC; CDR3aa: CASSSGQGSYEQYF
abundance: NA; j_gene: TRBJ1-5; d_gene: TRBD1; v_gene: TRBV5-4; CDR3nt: TGTGCCAGCAGCCCCGGGACAGGTGCCAATCAGCCCCAGCATTTT; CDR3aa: CASSPGTGANQPQHF
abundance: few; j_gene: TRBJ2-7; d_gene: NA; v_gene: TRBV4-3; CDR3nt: TGCGCCAGCAGCCAAGACGCCTCCAATTTCGGGGGAGAGCAGTACTTC; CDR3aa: CASSQDASNFGGEQYF
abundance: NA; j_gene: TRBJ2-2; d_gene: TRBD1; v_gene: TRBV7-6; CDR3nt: TGTGCCAGCAGAATCGACAGGGGGGACACCGGGGAGCTGTTTTTT; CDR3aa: CASRIDRGDTGELFF
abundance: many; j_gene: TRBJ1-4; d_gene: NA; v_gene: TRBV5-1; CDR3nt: TGCGCCAGCAGCGCCGGGACATTGGCTAATGAAAAACTGTTTTTT; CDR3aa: CASSAGTLANEKLFF
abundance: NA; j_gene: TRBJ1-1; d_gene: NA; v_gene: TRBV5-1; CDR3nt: TGCGCCAGCAGCTTGGAGGCGGGGCGAAGGACTGAAGCTTTCTTT; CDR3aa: CASSLEAGRRTEAFF
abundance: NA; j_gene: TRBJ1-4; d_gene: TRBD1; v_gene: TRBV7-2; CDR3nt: TGTGCCAGCAGCGAAGATGGACAGGTTAGAGAAAAACTGTTTTTT; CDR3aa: CASSEDGQVREKLFF
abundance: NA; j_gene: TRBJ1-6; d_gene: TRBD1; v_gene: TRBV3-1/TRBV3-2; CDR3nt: TGTGCCAGCAGCGCAGGGGGCTCCTATAATTCACCCCTCCACTTT; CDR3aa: CASSAGGSYNSPLHF
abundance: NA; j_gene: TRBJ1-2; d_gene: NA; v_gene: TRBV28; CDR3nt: TGTGCCAGCAGTTTGACAGCAACTATGGTCTACACCTTC; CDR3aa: CASSLTATMVYTF